These 26 T cell receptor beta chains came from one sample sequenced in a study of blood T cell repertoires in COVID-19. Assay: immunoSEQ multiplex PCR; the TCRdb copy retains only in-frame clones and omits some. The table has about 200,000 clones, around four fifths seen once; the top ten hold roughly 8.2%. Sequencing was done on a sample of peripheral blood. The origin of the receptors is a woman older than 75 with COVID-19, enrolled during active disease.

This clone has only a few counts. The chain couples TRBV5-1 to TRBJ1-2; 9 bases line up with TRBD1. Germline lookup yields CDR1 SGHRS and CDR2 YFSETQ. V was clipped by 4 bases and J by 1 base; unmatched bases: 8. CDR3 length: 16 amino acids. CDR3 nucleotide sequence: TGCGCCAGCAGCCCAGCTCGACAGGGGGATAACTATGGCTACACCTTC. Protein: CASSPARQGDNYGYTF.

This chain joins TRBV12-5 and TRBJ2-1, with 8 bases lining up with TRBD2. J lost 6 bases, V lost 3 bases, and 7 bases had no gene match. The CDR3 length is 15 residues. Germline lookup yields CDR1 LGHNT and CDR2 FRNRAP. DNA of the CDR3: TGTGCTAGTGGTTTAAGGCTAGCGGGCCGCAATGAGCAGTTCTTC. This encodes CASGLRLAGRNEQFF.

The CDR3 region is CASSQRVNEQYF. In DNA, the CDR3 is TGTGCCAGCAGCCAACGGGTTAACGAGCAGTACTTC. This chain joins TRBV3-1 (or the pseudogene TRBV3-2) and TRBJ2-7; D is undetermined. In germline, CDR1 is LGHDT, CDR2 YNNKEL (reference sequence). V lost 2 bases to trimming and J lost 5 bases, with 7 bases between them. This CDR3 has 12 amino acids.

The chain uses TRBV6-5 and TRBJ1-2, with D perhaps TRBD1 (5 bases). This CDR3 has 13 residues. The germline V gene encodes CDR1 MNHEY and CDR2 SVGAGI. Trimming took off 6 bases at V and 3 bases at J, with 11 bases between the two ends. As DNA, the CDR3 is TGTGCCAGCAGCCAACAGGAGTACTATGGCTACACCTTC. This gives the protein CASSQQEYYGYTF.

The sample holds a few counts of this clone. V is TRBV11-3 and J is TRBJ2-1, with 7 bases identical to TRBD2. The V and J ends lost 3 bases and 1 base, in that order; junction bases with no gene match: 0. From germline, CDR1 is SGHNT and CDR2 YENEEA. The CDR3 covers 14 residues. Here the CDR3 DNA reads TGTGCCAGCAGCTTCGGGGGGTCCTACAATGAGCAGTTCTTC. The encoded protein is CASSFGGSYNEQFF.

The chain is built from TRBV18 and TRBJ1-1; possibly TRBD1 for D (6 bases). V lost 8 bases, J lost 1 base, and 8 bases lay in between. The CDR3 is 12 amino acids. CDR1 KGHSH and CDR2 LQKENI come from the germline V gene. Written as DNA, the CDR3 is TGTGCCAGCACCAGGGGGAACACTGAAGCTTTCTTT. Its protein is CASTRGNTEAFF.

This clone turned up a few times. The V gene is TRBV7-2, the J gene TRBJ1-5; TRBD1 agrees at 7 bases. The CDR3 spans 15 residues. V lost 5 bases and J lost 0; bases outside the gene matches: 4. Per the germline V gene, CDR1 is SGHTA and CDR2 is FQGNSA. CDR3 protein: CASSPGGNSNQPQHF. Written as DNA, the CDR3 is TGTGCCAGCAGCCCAGGGGGAAATAGCAATCAGCCCCAGCATTTT.

The chain is built from TRBV19 and TRBJ2-2; D not certain. V was cut by 5 bases and J by 1 base, with 5 bases left in between. Germline values: CDR1 LNHDA, CDR2 SQIVND (reference sequence). There are 13 residues in the CDR3. The CDR3 spells CASSYRNTGELFF. CDR3 in DNA: TGTGCCAGTAGTTATAGGAACACCGGGGAGCTGTTTTTT.

V is TRBV28 and J is TRBJ2-5; maybe TRBD1 (6 bases). Per germline, CDR1 MDHEN and CDR2 SYDVKM. V shed 3 bases and J shed 2 bases, with 10 bases lying between them. The CDR3 runs to 14 residues. The CDR3: CASSFVRGQETQYF. As DNA, the CDR3 is TGTGCCAGCAGTTTTGTCAGGGGACAAGAGACCCAGTACTTC.

In the case of this clone: The junction differs from germline at one of its ends, possibly a read error. CDR3 in amino acids: CASTPLGGTPCF. DNA for the CDR3: TGTGCCAGCACCCCTCTGGGGGGTACCCCTTGTTTC. This chain joins TRBV5-6 and TRBJ2-7; D possibly corresponds to TRBD2 (6 bases). The CDR3 extends over 12 amino acids. Germline V gene data show CDR1 as SGHDT and CDR2 as YYEEEE.

This chain connects TRBV4-1 to TRBJ1-4, with D unclear. Germline CDR1 and CDR2: MGHRA and YSYEKL. V was clipped by 4 bases and J by 0 bases, with 9 bases between them. The CDR3 contains 15 residues. The CDR3 loop is CASSPWATTNEKLFF. In DNA form, the CDR3 reads TGCGCCAGCAGCCCGTGGGCGACAACTAATGAAAAACTGTTTTTT.

This clone was counted between two and nine times. This chain uses TRBV2 with TRBJ1-5, with a possible D match to TRBD1 (5 bases). The germline V gene encodes CDR1 SNHLY and CDR2 FYNNEI. There are 14 residues in the CDR3. Between the trimmed V and J ends, which lost 3 bases and 4 bases, there was a span of 10 bases. The CDR3 region has the DNA TGTGCCAGCAGTGACAGGGTGAGGAATCAGCCCCAGCATTTT. Amino acid sequence: CASSDRVRNQPQHF. The full variable domain, completed using reference TRBV2 and TRBJ1-5, is EPEVTQTPSHQVTQMGQEVILRCVPISNHLYFYWYRQILGQKVEFLVSFYNNEISEKSEIFDDQFSVERPDGSNFTLKIRSTKLEDSAMYFCASSDRVRNQPQHFGDGTRLSIL.

J is TRBJ2-2 and V is TRBV28, with 9 bases identical to TRBD1. The ends lost 7 bases at V and 6 bases at J; junction bases unmatched: 3. The CDR3 is 13 residues long. Germline values: CDR1 MDHEN, CDR2 SYDVKM. CDR3 DNA: TGTGCCAGCAAACAGGGGGCTTCCGGGGAGCTGTTTTTT. Translation: CASKQGASGELFF.

The rearrangement links TRBV5-1 to TRBJ2-3; TRBD1 matches 10 bases. Germline V lookup: CDR1 SGHRS, CDR2 YFSETQ. CDR3 size: 14 residues. Trimming cost V 4 bases and J 6 bases; bases outside gene matches: 5. CDR3 DNA: TGCGCCAGCAGCCCTGGGACAGGGGCCGATACGCAGTATTTT. Translated, it gives CASSPGTGADTQYF. Based on the CDR3 plus reference TRBV5-1 and TRBJ2-3, the full variable domain is KAGVTQTPRYLIKTRGQQVTLSCSPISGHRSVSWYQQTPGQGLQFLFEYFSETQRNKGNFPGRFSGRQFSNSRSEMNVSTLELGDSALYLCASSPGTGADTQYFGPGTRLTVL.

The chain carries TRBV19 and TRBJ2-3; 7 bases are a match to TRBD2. The CDR3 has 15 residues. V lost 1 base and J lost 3; bases outside the gene matches: 4. Germline-derived CDR1 and CDR2 are LNHDA and SQIVND (reference sequence). The CDR3 loop reads CASSIGSGTTDTQYF. The CDR3 DNA is TGTGCCAGTAGTATAGGAAGCGGGACTACAGATACGCAGTATTTT.

This clone has more than one count but fewer than ten. This chain uses TRBV28 with TRBJ1-2; 11 bases align to TRBD1. CDR3 size: 18 residues. V was clipped by 2 bases and J by 4 bases; unmatched bases: 12. Germline V gene data show CDR1 as MDHEN and CDR2 as SYDVKM. The CDR3 DNA is TGTGCCAGCAGTTTAGGGGGACAGGGGGGACGGATGGGCTATGGCTACACCTTC. Its protein is CASSLGGQGGRMGYGYTF.

This clone is a singleton in its sample. The genes are TRBV5-1 and TRBJ2-7; D is unresolved. CDR1 SGHRS and CDR2 YFSETQ come from the germline V gene. With 2 bases removed from V and 4 bases from J, the gap between germline ends came to 7 bases. The CDR3 is 12 residues long. The CDR3 is CASSFTGYEQYF. The DNA for the CDR3 is TGCGCCAGCAGCTTCACGGGTTACGAGCAGTACTTC. Full variable domain (missing parts from reference TRBV5-1 and TRBJ2-7): KAGVTQTPRYLIKTRGQQVTLSCSPISGHRSVSWYQQTPGQGLQFLFEYFSETQRNKGNFPGRFSGRQFSNSRSEMNVSTLELGDSALYLCASSFTGYEQYFGPGTRLTVT.

This sequence joins TRBV18 and TRBJ2-6; D uncertain. Trimming cost V 1 base and J 4 bases, with 14 bases left between them. Germline V gene lookup returns CDR1 KGHSH and CDR2 LQKENI. The CDR3 loop spans 17 amino acids. In nucleotides, the CDR3 is TGTGCCAGCTCACCACGAGCCCCGGGTACCGGGGCCAACGTCCTGACTTTC. This translates into CASSPRAPGTGANVLTF.

This clone has only one observation. The J gene is TRBJ1-6, the V gene TRBV5-1, with 9 bases that match TRBD1. This CDR3 is built from 15 residues. In germline, CDR1 is SGHRS, CDR2 YFSETQ. After removal of 4 bases from V and 7 bases from J, the junction contained 6 bases not matched to a gene. The CDR3 region is CASSPGQGSNSPLHF. The CDR3 nucleotides are TGCGCCAGCAGCCCGGGACAGGGATCAAATTCACCCCTCCACTTT.

The chain employs TRBV5-4 and TRBJ1-5; 7 bases line up with TRBD1. CDR3 length equals 14 residues. Germline CDR1 and CDR2: SGHNT and YYREEE (reference sequence). Trimming removed 4 bases from V and 3 bases from J; junction bases left unmatched: 4. The CDR3 region is CASSVDRANQPQHF. CDR3 nucleotide sequence: TGTGCCAGCAGCGTAGACAGGGCCAATCAGCCCCAGCATTTT.

The V gene is TRBV29-1, the J gene TRBJ2-3; TRBD1 matches at 9 bases. The length of the CDR3 is 14 residues. The V gene's germline CDR1 is SQVTM and CDR2 ANQGSEA. With 6 bases clipped from V and 4 bases from J, the junction kept 8 bases outside the gene matches. In DNA, the CDR3 is TGCAGCGTCCCCGGGACAGGGACTTCAGATACGCAGTATTTT. Translated, it gives CSVPGTGTSDTQYF.

This sequence joins TRBV5-1 and TRBJ1-2; weak D call: TRBD1 (6 bases). CDR3 size: 15 residues. V was pared by 0 bases and J by 0 bases, with 9 bases between. The germline V gene has CDR1 SGHRS and CDR2 YFSETQ. The DNA for the CDR3 is TGCGCCAGCAGCTTGGAAACAGGGTCTAACTATGGCTACACCTTC. Translated: CASSLETGSNYGYTF.

This chain uses TRBV5-1 with TRBJ1-1; a weak D match, TRBD1 (6 bases). Trimming took 6 bases from V and 3 from J, leaving 15 bases between them. Germline CDR1 reads SGHRS; CDR2 reads YFSETQ. The CDR3 spans 14 residues. The DNA for the CDR3 is TGCGCCAGCACCATTGACAGGAGTCACACTGAAGCTTTCTTT. This sequence encodes CASTIDRSHTEAFF.

Only one count was recorded for this clone. The genes are TRBV3-1 (or the pseudogene TRBV3-2) and TRBJ2-4; TRBD2 might be the D (6 bases). Germline assignment: CDR1 LGHDT and CDR2 YNNKEL (reference sequence). The CDR3 spans 15 residues. Trimming pared 4 bases from V and 4 bases from J, leaving 14 bases between. In DNA, the CDR3 is TGTGCCAGCAGCCCGGCGGGAACGGGGAAAAACATTCAGTACTTC. This encodes CASSPAGTGKNIQYF.

The rearrangement links TRBV7-3 to TRBJ1-6; D is undetermined. This CDR3 contains 14 residues. CDR1 is SGHTA and CDR2 is FQGTGA in the germline V gene. V lost 5 bases, J lost 6 bases, and 11 bases lay in between. Here the CDR3 reads CASSPDGFNSPLHF. The DNA for the CDR3 is TGTGCCAGCAGCCCAGACGGGTTTAATTCACCCCTCCACTTT.

The V gene is TRBV10-1, the J gene TRBJ1-5, with a possible D match to TRBD1 (6 bases). The germline V gene has CDR1 WNHNN and CDR2 SYGVQD (reference sequence). The CDR3 contains 14 residues. Trimming shortened V by 3 bases and J by 5 bases, and 11 bases separated the two germline ends. The CDR3 region is CASSDGTFDQPQHF. DNA for the CDR3: TGCGCCAGCAGTGACGGGACATTTGATCAGCCCCAGCATTTT.